This TCR beta chain is drawn from a study of blood T cells in healthy people across ages. Study context: There was about one barcoded beta molecule captured by template switching per two T cells.

Together with a sample-barcoded 5' primer, a J-beta primer mix was included in a second PCR lasting roughly 7 to 11 cycles. MiXCR, run by TCRdb on the 5' RACE reads, gives a single entry per CDR3 protein. The data show some 1.5 million distinct CDR3 sequences, with over 25% seen just once and roughly 8% held by the top ten. Total RNA, at least 5.5 micrograms per sample, was extracted from PBMCs. The CDR3 has 13 residues. Trimming cost V 5 bases and J 7 bases; bases outside gene matches: 6. Germline CDR1 is SGHTA and CDR2 is FQGNSA. What was sequenced was blood. The V gene is TRBV7-2, the J gene TRBJ1-2; 8 bases line up with TRBD1. The sequence was collected from a woman between 25 and 40 years old in good health. In nucleotides, the CDR3 is TGTGCCAGCAGCGCTACGGGACAGGTTGGCTACACCTTC. Translation: CASSATGQVGYTF.